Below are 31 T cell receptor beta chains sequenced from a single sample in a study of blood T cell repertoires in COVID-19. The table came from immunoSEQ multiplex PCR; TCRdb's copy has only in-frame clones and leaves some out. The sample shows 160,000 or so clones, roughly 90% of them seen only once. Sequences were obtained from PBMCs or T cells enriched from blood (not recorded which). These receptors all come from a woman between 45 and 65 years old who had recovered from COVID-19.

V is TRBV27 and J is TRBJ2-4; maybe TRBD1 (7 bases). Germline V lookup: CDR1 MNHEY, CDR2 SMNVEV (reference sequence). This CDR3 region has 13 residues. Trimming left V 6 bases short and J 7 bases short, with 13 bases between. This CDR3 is CASRAGGRNIQYF. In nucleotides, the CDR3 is TGTGCCAGCAGGGCAGGGGGGAGGAACATTCAGTACTTC.

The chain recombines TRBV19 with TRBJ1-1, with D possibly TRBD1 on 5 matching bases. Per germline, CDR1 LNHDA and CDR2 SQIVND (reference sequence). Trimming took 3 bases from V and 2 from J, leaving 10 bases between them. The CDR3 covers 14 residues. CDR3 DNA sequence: TGTGCCAGTAGTATCGTAGGGGTAAACACTGAAGCTTTCTTT. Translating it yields CASSIVGVNTEAFF.

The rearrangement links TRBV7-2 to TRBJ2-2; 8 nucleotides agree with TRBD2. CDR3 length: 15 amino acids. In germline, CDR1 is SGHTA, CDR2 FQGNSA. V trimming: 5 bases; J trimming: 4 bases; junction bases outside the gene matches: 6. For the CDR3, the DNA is TGTGCCAGCAGCCACGGGAGGGGGTCCACCGGGGAGCTGTTTTTT. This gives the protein CASSHGRGSTGELFF.

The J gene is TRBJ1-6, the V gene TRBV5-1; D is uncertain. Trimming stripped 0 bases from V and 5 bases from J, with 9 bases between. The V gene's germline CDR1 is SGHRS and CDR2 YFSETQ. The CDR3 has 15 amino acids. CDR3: CASSLAPGDNSPLHF. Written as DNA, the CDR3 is TGCGCCAGCAGCTTGGCCCCAGGCGATAATTCACCCCTCCACTTT.

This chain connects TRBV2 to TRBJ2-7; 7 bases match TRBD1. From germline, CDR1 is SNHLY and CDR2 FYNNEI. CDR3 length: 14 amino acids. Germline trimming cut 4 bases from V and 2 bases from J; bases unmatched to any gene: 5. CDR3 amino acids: CASSGTGVTYEQYF. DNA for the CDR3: TGTGCCAGCAGTGGTACAGGGGTGACCTACGAGCAGTACTTC.

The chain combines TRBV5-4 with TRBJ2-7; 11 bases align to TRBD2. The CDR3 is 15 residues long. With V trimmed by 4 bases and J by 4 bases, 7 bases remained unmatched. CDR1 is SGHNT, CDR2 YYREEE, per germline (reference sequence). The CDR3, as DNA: TGTGCCAGCAGCCAAGGGACTAGCGGAATGTACGAGCAGTACTTC. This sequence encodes CASSQGTSGMYEQYF. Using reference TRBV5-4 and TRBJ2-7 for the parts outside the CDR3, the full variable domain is ETGVTQSPTHLIKTRGQQVTLRCSSQSGHNTVSWYQQALGQGPQFIFQYYREEENGRGNFPPRFSGLQFPNYSSELNVNALELDDSALYLCASSQGTSGMYEQYFGPGTRLTVT.

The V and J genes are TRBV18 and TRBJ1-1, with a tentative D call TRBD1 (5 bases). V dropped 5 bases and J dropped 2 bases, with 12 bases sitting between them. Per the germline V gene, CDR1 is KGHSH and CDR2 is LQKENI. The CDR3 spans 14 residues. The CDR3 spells CASSGFGGNTEAFF. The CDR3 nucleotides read TGTGCCAGCTCAGGTTTCGGGGGAAACACTGAAGCTTTCTTT.

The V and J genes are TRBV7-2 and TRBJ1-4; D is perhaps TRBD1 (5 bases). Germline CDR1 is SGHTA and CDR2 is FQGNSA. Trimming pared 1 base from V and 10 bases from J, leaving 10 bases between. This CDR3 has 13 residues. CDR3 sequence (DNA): TGTGCCAGCAGCTTAGGGGGGGAGGGAAAACTGTTTTTT. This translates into CASSLGGEGKLFF.

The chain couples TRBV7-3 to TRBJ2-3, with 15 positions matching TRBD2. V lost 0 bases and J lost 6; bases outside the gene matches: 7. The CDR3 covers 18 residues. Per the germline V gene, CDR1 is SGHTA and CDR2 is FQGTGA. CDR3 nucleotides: TGTGCCAGCAGCTTAACGGGACTAGCGGGGGGACCTCCGGATACGCAGTATTTT. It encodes CASSLTGLAGGPPDTQYF.

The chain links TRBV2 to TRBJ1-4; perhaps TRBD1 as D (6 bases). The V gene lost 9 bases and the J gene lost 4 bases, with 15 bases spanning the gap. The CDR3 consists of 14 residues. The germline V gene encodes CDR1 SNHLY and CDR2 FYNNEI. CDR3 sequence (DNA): TGTGCCAGTATAAAGACAGGATATAATGAAAAACTGTTTTTT. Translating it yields CASIKTGYNEKLFF.

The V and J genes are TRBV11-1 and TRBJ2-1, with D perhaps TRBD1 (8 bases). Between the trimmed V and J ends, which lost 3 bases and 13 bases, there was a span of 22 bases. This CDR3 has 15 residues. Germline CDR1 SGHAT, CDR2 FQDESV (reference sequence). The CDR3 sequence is CASSLVLTGEGAQFF. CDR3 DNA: TGTGCCAGCAGCTTGGTACTGACAGGGGAGGGAGCTCAGTTCTTC.

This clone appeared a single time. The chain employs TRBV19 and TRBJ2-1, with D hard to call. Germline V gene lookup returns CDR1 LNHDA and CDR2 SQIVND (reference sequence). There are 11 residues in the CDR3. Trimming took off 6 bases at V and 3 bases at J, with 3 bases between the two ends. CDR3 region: CASSVYNEQFF. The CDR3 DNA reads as TGTGCCAGTAGCGTCTACAATGAGCAGTTCTTC.

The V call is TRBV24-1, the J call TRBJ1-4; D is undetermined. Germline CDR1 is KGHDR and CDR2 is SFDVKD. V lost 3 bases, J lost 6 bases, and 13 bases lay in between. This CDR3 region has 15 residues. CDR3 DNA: TGTGCCACCAGTGATCGGCATTCGAGGGATGAAAAACTGTTTTTT. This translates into CATSDRHSRDEKLFF.

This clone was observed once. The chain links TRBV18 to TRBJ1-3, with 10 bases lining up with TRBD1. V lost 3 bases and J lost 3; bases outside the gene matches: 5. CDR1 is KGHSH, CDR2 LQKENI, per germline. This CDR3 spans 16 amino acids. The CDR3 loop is CASSPLGTGDGNTIYF. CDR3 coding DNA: TGTGCCAGCTCACCCCTTGGGACAGGGGATGGAAACACCATATATTTT.

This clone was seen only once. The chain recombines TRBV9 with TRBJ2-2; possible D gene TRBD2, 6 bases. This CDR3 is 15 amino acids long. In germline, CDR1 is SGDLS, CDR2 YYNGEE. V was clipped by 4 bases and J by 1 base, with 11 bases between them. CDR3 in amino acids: CASSPMGGNTGELFF. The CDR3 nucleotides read TGTGCCAGCAGCCCAATGGGGGGGAACACCGGGGAGCTGTTTTTT.

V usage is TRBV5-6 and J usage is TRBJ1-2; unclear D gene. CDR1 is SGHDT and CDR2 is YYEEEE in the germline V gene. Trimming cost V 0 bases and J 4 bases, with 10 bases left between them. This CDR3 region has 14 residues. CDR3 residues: CASSLGRAIYGYTF. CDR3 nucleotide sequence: TGTGCCAGCAGCTTGGGGCGGGCAATCTATGGCTACACCTTC.

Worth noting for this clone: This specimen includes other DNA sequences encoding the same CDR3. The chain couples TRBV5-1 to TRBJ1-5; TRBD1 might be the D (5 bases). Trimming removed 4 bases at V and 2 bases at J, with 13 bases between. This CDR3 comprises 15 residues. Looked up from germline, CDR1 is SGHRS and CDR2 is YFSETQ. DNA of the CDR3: TGCGCCAGCAGCCTGGGGACGGGGGGCAATCAGCCCCAGCATTTT. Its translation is CASSLGTGGNQPQHF.

CDR3 nucleotides: TGTGCCACCAGTGATTTAGGCTCGGGACTAGCGGGGTCCGGGGAGCTGTTTTTT. Its translation is CATSDLGSGLAGSGELFF. This chain uses TRBV24-1 with TRBJ2-2, with 13 nucleotides matching TRBD2. Germline values: CDR1 KGHDR, CDR2 SFDVKD. This CDR3 has 18 residues. V gave up 1 base and J gave up 6 bases; unmatched junction bases: 7.

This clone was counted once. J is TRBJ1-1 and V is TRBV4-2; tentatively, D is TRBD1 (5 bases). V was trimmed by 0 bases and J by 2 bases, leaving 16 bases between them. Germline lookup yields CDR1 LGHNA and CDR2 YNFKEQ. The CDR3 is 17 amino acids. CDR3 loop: CASSQEQIGGGNTEAFF. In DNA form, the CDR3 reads TGTGCCAGCAGCCAAGAACAAATCGGGGGGGGAAACACTGAAGCTTTCTTT.

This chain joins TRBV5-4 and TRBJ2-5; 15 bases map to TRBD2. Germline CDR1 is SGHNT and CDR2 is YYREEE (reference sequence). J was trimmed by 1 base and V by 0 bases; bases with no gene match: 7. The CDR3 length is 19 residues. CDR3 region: CASSLARTSGGAGQETQYF. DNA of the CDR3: TGTGCCAGCAGCTTGGCGAGGACTAGCGGGGGGGCTGGCCAAGAGACCCAGTACTTC.

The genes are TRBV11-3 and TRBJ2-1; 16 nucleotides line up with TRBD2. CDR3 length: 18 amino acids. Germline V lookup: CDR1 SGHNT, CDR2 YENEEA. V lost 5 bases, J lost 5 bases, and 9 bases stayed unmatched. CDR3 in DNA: TGTGCCAGCAGCACCGGGACTAGCGGGGGGGCCAGGGACAATGAGCAGTTCTTC. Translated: CASSTGTSGGARDNEQFF.

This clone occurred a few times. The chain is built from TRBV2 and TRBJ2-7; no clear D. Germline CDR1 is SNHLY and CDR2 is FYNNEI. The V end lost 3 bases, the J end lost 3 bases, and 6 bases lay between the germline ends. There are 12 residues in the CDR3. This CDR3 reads CASSDPNYEQYF. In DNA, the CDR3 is TGTGCCAGCAGTGACCCTAACTACGAGCAGTACTTC.

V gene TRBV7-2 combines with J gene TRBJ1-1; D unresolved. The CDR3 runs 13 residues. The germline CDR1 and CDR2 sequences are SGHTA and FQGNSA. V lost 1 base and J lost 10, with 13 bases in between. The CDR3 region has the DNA TGTGCCAGCAGCTTAGGCAGTCTAAGAGGAGCTTTCTTT. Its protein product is CASSLGSLRGAFF.

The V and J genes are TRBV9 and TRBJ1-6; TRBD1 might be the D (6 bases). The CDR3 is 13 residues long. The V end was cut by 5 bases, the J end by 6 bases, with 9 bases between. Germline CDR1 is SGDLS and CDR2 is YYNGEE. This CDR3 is CASSPTGNSPLHF. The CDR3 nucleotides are TGTGCCAGCAGTCCGACAGGTAATTCACCCCTCCACTTT.

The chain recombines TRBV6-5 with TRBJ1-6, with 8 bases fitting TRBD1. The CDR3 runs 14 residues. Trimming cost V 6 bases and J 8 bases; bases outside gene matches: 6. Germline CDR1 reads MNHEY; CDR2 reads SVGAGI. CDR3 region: CASRTGTGDSPLHF. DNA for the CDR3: TGTGCCAGCAGAACCGGGACAGGAGATTCACCCCTCCACTTT.

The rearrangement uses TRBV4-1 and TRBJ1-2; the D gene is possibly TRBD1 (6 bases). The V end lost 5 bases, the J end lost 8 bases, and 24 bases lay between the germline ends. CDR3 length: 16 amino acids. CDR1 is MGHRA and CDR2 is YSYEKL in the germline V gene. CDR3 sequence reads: CASSYLLDRERGGYTF. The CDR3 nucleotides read TGCGCCAGCAGCTATCTCCTGGACAGAGAGCGTGGGGGCTACACCTTC.

The DNA for the CDR3 is TGCGCCAGCAGCTTGCTAAGCACAGATACGCAGTATTTT. It codes for CASSLLSTDTQYF. This sequence joins TRBV5-1 and TRBJ2-3; D not certain. Trimming removed 1 base at V and 0 bases at J, with 3 bases between. The CDR3 spans 13 residues. From germline, CDR1 is SGHRS and CDR2 YFSETQ.

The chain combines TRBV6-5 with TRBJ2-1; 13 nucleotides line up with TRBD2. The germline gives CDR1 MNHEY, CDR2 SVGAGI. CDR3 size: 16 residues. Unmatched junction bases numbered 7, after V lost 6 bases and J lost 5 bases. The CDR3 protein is CASSYVTSGGDNEQFF. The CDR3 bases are TGTGCCAGCAGCTACGTAACTAGCGGGGGGGACAATGAGCAGTTCTTC.

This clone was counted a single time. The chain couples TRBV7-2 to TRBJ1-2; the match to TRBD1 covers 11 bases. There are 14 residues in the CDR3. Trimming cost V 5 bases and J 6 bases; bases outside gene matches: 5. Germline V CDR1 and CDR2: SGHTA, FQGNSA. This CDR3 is CASSNWTGGNGYTF. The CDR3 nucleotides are TGTGCCAGCAGCAACTGGACAGGGGGCAATGGCTACACCTTC.

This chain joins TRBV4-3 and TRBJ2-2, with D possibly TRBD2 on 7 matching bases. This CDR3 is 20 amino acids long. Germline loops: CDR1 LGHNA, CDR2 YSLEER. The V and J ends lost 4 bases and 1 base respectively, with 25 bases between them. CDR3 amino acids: CASSPKPGEGRNLNTGELFF. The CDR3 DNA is TGCGCCAGCAGCCCTAAACCAGGGGAGGGCCGAAATTTGAACACCGGGGAGCTGTTTTTT.

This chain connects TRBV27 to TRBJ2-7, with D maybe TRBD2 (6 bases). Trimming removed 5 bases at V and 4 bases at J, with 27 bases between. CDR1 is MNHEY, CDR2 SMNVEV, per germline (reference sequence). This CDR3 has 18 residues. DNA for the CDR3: TGTGCCAGCAGTCGCGGGATAGCCCTGGGGCTCGGTAGGTACGAGCAGTACTTC. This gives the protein CASSRGIALGLGRYEQYF.